Presented here are 27 T cell receptor beta chains from one specimen sequenced in a study of cytomegalovirus exposure and HLA in healthy donors. PCR involved 60 Vbeta and 13 Jbeta primers. TCRdb keeps only in-frame clones here, not all; method: immunoSEQ multiplex PCR. The sample has 100,000 to 130,000 clones; 82% are singletons. The material sequenced was PBMCs. All receptors derive from a man younger than 45 in good health and CMV-seropositive.

This sequence joins TRBV10-3 and TRBJ1-2; D might be TRBD1 (6 bases). Between the trimmed V and J ends, which lost 10 bases and 0 bases, there was a span of 18 bases. The germline CDR1 and CDR2 sequences are ENHRY and SYGVKD. The length of the CDR3 is 15 residues. CDR3 loop: CATGGQGRANYGYTF. CDR3 in DNA: TGTGCCACGGGGGGGCAAGGCCGAGCTAACTATGGCTACACCTTC.

CDR3 nucleotides: TGTGCCAGCCCAAGGGGGGGTTCCTACAATGAGCAGTTCTTC. This encodes CASPRGGSYNEQFF. This chain joins TRBV2 and TRBJ2-1, with D possibly being TRBD2 (7 bases). The CDR3 has 14 amino acids. The V end was cut by 8 bases, the J end by 1 base, with 12 bases between. The germline CDR1 and CDR2 sequences are SNHLY and FYNNEI.

The rearrangement joins TRBV5-1 to TRBJ1-1, with unresolved D. Trimming removed 7 bases from V and 0 bases from J, with 10 bases in between. This CDR3 has 13 amino acids. Germline lookup yields CDR1 SGHRS and CDR2 YFSETQ. Written as DNA, the CDR3 is TGCGCCAGCTTTTCCGTTGTGAACACTGAAGCTTTCTTT. It codes for CASFSVVNTEAFF.

V is TRBV7-9 and J is TRBJ2-7, with TRBD2 as a possible D gene (5 bases). With 1 base removed from V and 3 bases from J, the gap between germline ends came to 10 bases. This CDR3 has 14 residues. Germline lookup yields CDR1 SEHNR and CDR2 FQNEAQ (reference sequence). DNA for the CDR3: TGTGCCAGCAGCTTAGTCCCCGGGATCTACGAGCAGTACTTC. This sequence encodes CASSLVPGIYEQYF.

The chain employs TRBV11-1 and TRBJ2-3; 13 bases match TRBD2. Germline V gene data show CDR1 as SGHAT and CDR2 as FQDESV (reference sequence). Trimming removed 5 bases from V and 3 bases from J; junction bases left unmatched: 8. The CDR3 covers 17 residues. In DNA, the CDR3 is TGTGCCAGCAGCGATACTAGCGGGGGGGCCCTAACAGATACGCAGTATTTT. Encoded protein: CASSDTSGGALTDTQYF.

This clone was counted only a few times. The genes are TRBV5-1 and TRBJ2-3, with a tentative D call TRBD1 (5 bases). Germline CDR1 SGHRS, CDR2 YFSETQ. CDR3 length equals 13 residues. Between the trimmed V and J ends, which lost 3 bases and 4 bases, there was a span of 9 bases. CDR3 in amino acids: CASSSVRADTQYF. The CDR3 nucleotides read TGCGCCAGCAGCTCGGTCAGGGCAGATACGCAGTATTTT.

This clone was seen a single time. The junction shows a germline mismatch at one end, possibly a read error. The chain combines TRBV29-1 with TRBJ2-5; D may be TRBD1 (5 bases). The CDR3 is made up of 13 amino acids. In germline, CDR1 is SQVTM, CDR2 ANQGSEA. CDR3 region: CSVGRDSQEAQYF. CDR3 DNA sequence: TGCAGCGTTGGCAGGGATTCCCAAGAGGCCCAGTACTTC.

CDR3 sequence (DNA): TGTGCCAGCTCACCAAGGCAGGCCGGCACAGATACGCAGTATTTT. Protein: CASSPRQAGTDTQYF. The chain is built from TRBV18 and TRBJ2-3; D gene ambiguous. V lost 2 bases and J lost 1, with 10 bases in between. CDR3 size: 15 residues. Germline V lookup: CDR1 KGHSH, CDR2 LQKENI.

The chain joins TRBV5-8 to TRBJ1-1; 7 bases align to TRBD1. V gave up 3 bases and J gave up 0 bases; unmatched junction bases: 5. This CDR3 region has 15 residues. Germline V lookup: CDR1 SGHTS, CDR2 YDEGEE. The CDR3 nucleotides read TGTGCCAGCAGCTGGGGACAGCCAATGAACACTGAAGCTTTCTTT. This sequence encodes CASSWGQPMNTEAFF.

This chain uses TRBV7-9 with TRBJ2-5, with a weak D call TRBD1 (5 bases). Germline CDR1 SEHNR, CDR2 FQNEAQ (reference sequence). CDR3 size: 14 residues. Trimming took 3 bases from V and 5 from J, leaving 13 bases between them. The CDR3 is CASSFGRESETQYF. The CDR3 DNA follows: TGTGCCAGCAGCTTTGGCAGGGAATCGGAGACCCAGTACTTC. Supplemented by reference TRBV7-9 and TRBJ2-5, the full variable domain reads DTGVSQNPRHKITKRGQNVTFRCDPISEHNRLYWYRQTLGQGPEFLTYFQNEAQLEKSRLLSDRFSAERPKGSFSTLEIQRTEQGDSAMYLCASSFGRESETQYFGPGTRLLVL.

In its sample, this clone was seen a few times. The gene calls are TRBV7-9 and TRBJ2-7, with 9 bases identical to TRBD1. The length of the CDR3 is 16 residues. V trimming: 1 base; J trimming: 5 bases; junction bases outside the gene matches: 9. Germline V gene lookup returns CDR1 SEHNR and CDR2 FQNEAQ (reference sequence). The CDR3 DNA is TGTGCCAGCAGCTTAGAGGCGGGGACAGGGAGCCACGAGCAGTACTTC. It specifies CASSLEAGTGSHEQYF. The full variable domain, completed using reference TRBV7-9 and TRBJ2-7, is DTGVSQNPRHKITKRGQNVTFRCDPISEHNRLYWYRQTLGQGPEFLTYFQNEAQLEKSRLLSDRFSAERPKGSFSTLEIQRTEQGDSAMYLCASSLEAGTGSHEQYFGPGTRLTVT.

The J gene is TRBJ1-1, the V gene TRBV7-9; a weak D match, TRBD1 (5 bases). CDR3 length: 12 residues. In germline, CDR1 is SEHNR, CDR2 FQNEAQ (reference sequence). V lost 1 base and J lost 6, with 6 bases in between. This chain's CDR3 is CASSLGGAEAFF. DNA of the CDR3: TGTGCCAGCAGCTTAGGGGGGGCTGAAGCTTTCTTT.

Note on this clone: An end of the junction differs from the germline gene, which may be a read error. The chain recombines TRBV11-2 with TRBJ2-4; the match to TRBD2 covers 15 bases. The CDR3 has 20 residues. The germline CDR1 and CDR2 sequences are SGHAT and FQNNGV. The chain's CDR3 is CASSLDRTSGGAASKNSQYF. The CDR3 region has the DNA TGTGCCAGCAGCTTAGATCGGACTAGCGGGGGGGCCGCTAGCAAAAACAGTCAGTACTTC.

This CDR3 reads CASSKDRGRGAFF. The CDR3 DNA is TGTGCCAGCAGTAAGGACAGGGGCCGAGGGGCTTTCTTT. The chain carries TRBV6-1 and TRBJ1-1, with 9 bases matching TRBD1. Trimming cost V 5 bases and J 11 bases; bases outside gene matches: 9. CDR1 is MNHNS, CDR2 SASEGT, per germline. The CDR3 runs to 13 residues.

The J gene is TRBJ2-1, the V gene TRBV6-1; D not certain. Trimming stripped 8 bases from V and 0 bases from J, with 11 bases between. The CDR3 contains 14 residues. The germline V gene has CDR1 MNHNS and CDR2 SASEGT. The CDR3 DNA reads as TGTGCCAGCCGTACTAAGAGCTCCTACAATGAGCAGTTCTTC. It is translated as CASRTKSSYNEQFF.

This chain joins TRBV6-5 and TRBJ2-2; a possible D gene is TRBD1 (6 bases). The length of the CDR3 is 14 residues. Germline-derived CDR1 and CDR2 are MNHEY and SVGAGI. Trimming removed 5 bases at V and 6 bases at J, with 13 bases between. CDR3 sequence: CASSEQGHAGELFF. The CDR3 DNA reads TGTGCCAGCAGTGAACAGGGACACGCCGGGGAGCTGTTTTTT.

This chain uses TRBV14 with TRBJ1-1, with D uncertain. This CDR3 spans 12 amino acids. The germline V gene has CDR1 SGHDN and CDR2 FVKESK. Trimming pared 1 base from V and 9 bases from J, leaving 9 bases between. The CDR3 coding sequence is TGTGCCAGCAGCCAAGTTTCGGGAAAAGCTTTCTTT. Residues: CASSQVSGKAFF.

Only a few counts were recorded for this clone. The chain uses TRBV7-9 and TRBJ1-2; D is perhaps TRBD1 (5 bases). CDR3 size: 15 residues. Germline-derived CDR1 and CDR2 are SEHNR and FQNEAQ (reference sequence). The V end lost 8 bases, the J end lost 3 bases, and 19 bases lay between the germline ends. CDR3 nucleotide sequence: TGTGCCAGCCCCAGCGGGGGTGAAGAGTACTATGGCTACACCTTC. Translation gives CASPSGGEEYYGYTF.

As to this clone: At one end the junction does not follow the germline gene, possibly because of a read error. V usage is TRBV7-9 and J usage is TRBJ1-1; 8 nucleotides agree with TRBD1. Germline V CDR1 and CDR2: SEHNR, FQNEAQ (reference sequence). The CDR3 covers 12 residues. DNA for the CDR3: TGTTCCAGCAGCCTAGGACAGGGTGAAGCTTTCTTT. Protein product: CSSSLGQGEAFF.

The gene calls are TRBV11-2 and TRBJ2-1; D gene unclear. The CDR3 has 14 amino acids. Germline V gene data show CDR1 as SGHAT and CDR2 as FQNNGV. The V gene lost 3 bases and the J gene lost 2 bases, with 8 bases spanning the gap. The CDR3 DNA is TGTGCCAGCAGCTTGAACCGAGCCTACAATGAGCAGTTCTTC. Translated, it gives CASSLNRAYNEQFF.

As regards this clone: At one boundary the junction diverges from the germline segment, which might be a read error. The V gene is TRBV7-9, the J gene TRBJ2-1; a weak D match, TRBD2 (7 bases). Germline V gene sequence: CDR1 SEHNR, CDR2 FQNEAQ (reference sequence). The CDR3 has 14 amino acids. CDR3 in DNA: TGTTCCAGCAGCTCCTTTGGGGGGGCGGATGAGCAGTTCTTC. Translating gives CSSSSFGGADEQFF.

Only one count was recorded for this clone. The same CDR3 also results from other DNA sequences found in this sample. The V and J genes are TRBV5-1 and TRBJ2-3; no clear D. Trimming cost V 4 bases and J 3 bases, with 9 bases left between them. The germline V gene encodes CDR1 SGHRS and CDR2 YFSETQ. CDR3 length equals 13 residues. The CDR3 nucleotides read TGCGCCAGCAGCCCGACAAGTACAGATACGCAGTATTTT. Translating it yields CASSPTSTDTQYF.

The chain carries TRBV6-1 and TRBJ1-3; D gene ambiguous. Trimming removed 8 bases from V and 2 bases from J, with 13 bases in between. The CDR3 consists of 14 residues. The germline V gene encodes CDR1 MNHNS and CDR2 SASEGT. The CDR3 region is CASSRAGPGNTIYF. The CDR3, as DNA: TGTGCCAGCTCTAGGGCGGGCCCTGGAAACACCATATATTTT.

The chain links TRBV13 to TRBJ2-1; 7 bases align to TRBD1. Germline trimming cut 1 base from V and 4 bases from J; bases unmatched to any gene: 7. Germline assignment: CDR1 PRHDT and CDR2 FYEKMQ (reference sequence). The CDR3 runs 16 residues. The CDR3 protein is CASSLDDRAVYNEQFF. CDR3 nucleotide sequence: TGTGCCAGCAGCTTAGACGACAGGGCGGTTTACAATGAGCAGTTCTTC.

This CDR3 is CASSQEGGRADTQYF. The CDR3 nucleotides read TGTGCCAGCAGCCAAGAAGGGGGAAGGGCAGATACGCAGTATTTT. The chain combines TRBV4-2 with TRBJ2-3, with D possibly TRBD1 on 6 matching bases. Trimming shortened V by 0 bases and J by 4 bases, and 11 bases separated the two germline ends. The CDR3 extends over 15 amino acids. Germline loops: CDR1 LGHNA, CDR2 YNFKEQ.

This clone has a single count. CDR3 loop: CASSDRTGGDDGQYF. CDR3 in DNA: TGTGCCAGCAGTGACAGGACAGGGGGCGATGATGGGCAGTACTTC. The chain carries TRBV6-1 and TRBJ2-7; 11 positions match TRBD1. V trimming: 3 bases; J trimming: 9 bases; junction bases outside the gene matches: 10. This CDR3 has 15 amino acids. Per the germline V gene, CDR1 is MNHNS and CDR2 is SASEGT.

This clone showed up just once. Written as DNA, the CDR3 is TGTGCCAGCAGCACTGAGAGGGACAATTCAAAAAAGGCTTTCTTT. Translation: CASSTERDNSKKAFF. V is TRBV11-3 and J is TRBJ1-1, with D tentatively TRBD1 (6 bases). CDR3 length: 15 residues. V was cut by 5 bases and J by 11 bases, with 24 bases left in between. Germline V gives CDR1 SGHNT, CDR2 YENEEA.